This TCR beta chain comes out of a study of cytomegalovirus exposure and HLA in healthy donors. With respect to this clone: Its target is not known.

Findings of the study overall: As a later analysis showed, a missense DCLRE1C variant was linked to trimming of TCR beta V- and J-genes. The authors later found most CMV-associated TCR beta chains appeared HLA-restricted.

V was pared by 0 bases and J by 5 bases, with 15 bases of the junction left unmatched. Germline-derived CDR1 and CDR2 are GTSNPN and SVGIG (reference sequence). CDR3 length: 18 amino acids. Vbeta (60) and Jbeta (13) primers were used in the PCR. Clones were sequenced by immunoSEQ multiplex PCR, and TCRdb holds only the in-frame ones, with some missing. The sample lists roughly 150,000 clones, about 85% occurring once. The receptor was derived from a woman between 18 and 29 years old in good health and CMV-seronegative. Sequenced sample: PBMCs. The genes are TRBV30 and TRBJ2-1, with 8 bases matching TRBD2. The chain's CDR3 is CAWSVRISGANGNNEQFF. CDR3 DNA sequence: TGTGCCTGGAGTGTACGGATTAGCGGGGCAAACGGTAACAATGAGCAGTTCTTC. The variable domain in full, completed from reference TRBV30 and TRBJ2-1, reads SQTIHQWPATLVQPVGSPLSLECTVEGTSNPNLYWYRQAAGRGLQLLFYSVGIGQISSEVPQNLSASRPQDRQFILSSKKLLLSDSGFYLCAWSVRISGANGNNEQFFGPGTRLTVL.